This TCR beta chain was found in a study of CD4 T cells in relation to SARS-CoV-2 and coronaviruses. Overall study context: Shared crossreactive spike epitopes were mapped to their HLA restriction. Overall study findings and caveats: Crossreactivity was assessed only for spike protein, not other viral proteins. Compared with monoreactive clones, crossreactive clones showed significantly weaker SARS-CoV-2 expansion.

The unexposed donors gave CD4+ T cells in 2011-2018, prior to COVID-19. Naive and memory CD4+ T cells were separated from cryopreserved PBMCs. A note on this clone: Its antigen is unidentified.

CDR3 length: 19 amino acids. CDR1 and CDR2 (germline): LGHDT, YNNKEL (reference sequence). Trimming took 0 bases from V and 2 from J, leaving 21 bases between them. Produced via immunoSEQ multiplex PCR; TCRdb's table is partial and in-frame only. This repertoire shows 60,000 or so clones, about 94% found once; its top ten account for over 0.11%. The source material was naive CD4+ T cells from PBMCs. Subset reported: naive CD4+ T cells isolated by negative enrichment. The clonotype originates from a human donor in good health. The chain couples TRBV3-1 (or the pseudogene TRBV3-2) to TRBJ2-3, with TRBD1 as a possible D gene (6 bases). The CDR3 DNA is TGTGCCAGCAGCCAAGACCCGCTGAGGGGGAGACGACCCACAGATACGCAGTATTTT. Its translation is CASSQDPLRGRRPTDTQYF.